This T cell receptor beta chain appears in the sequencing data of a study of Ad26.COV2.S vaccination and SARS-CoV-2 variants. Across the whole study: The study gave Ad26.COV2.S intramuscularly, once or twice 56 days apart.

Sequenced by immunoSEQ multiplex PCR; TCRdb stores in-frame clones only, minus some. The sample yields fewer than 500,000 clones, 90% seen once. This clone has only one observation. What it binds is not known. Study-wide findings and caveats: Those who received vaccine or placebo ended up with similar non-spike TCR breadth. Spike-specific responses of CD8+ and CD4+ T cells were reported to display substantial breadth after vaccination. Measures of TCR breadth and depth may have fallen short of total T cell responses.

Documented treatment: about 20 received Ad26.COV2.S at low or high dose, single or two shots; 5 received placebo; per-sample allocation not given. Vaccine and placebo recipients were sampled on day 63 after the first injection. CDR1 LGHNA and CDR2 YNFKEQ come from the germline V gene. The CDR3 runs 15 residues. V was shortened by 2 bases and J by 6 bases, with 13 bases between the two germline ends. The input for sequencing was peripheral blood, taken in a trial of Ad26.COV2.S vaccine versus placebo. This TCR was recovered from a person aged 18-65 years who received the Ad26.COV2.S COVID-19 vaccine or a placebo. The rearrangement uses TRBV4-2 and TRBJ2-2; D is possibly TRBD1 (6 bases). The CDR3 DNA reads as TGTGCCAGCAGCCAACGAAGTACAGGGCCCGGGGAGCTGTTTTTT. It translates to CASSQRSTGPGELFF.